This T cell receptor beta chain is drawn from a study of T cell changes during pregnancy in multiple sclerosis. The assay was immunoSEQ multiplex PCR, and TCRdb's table has in-frame clones only and misses some. The sample carries about 76,000 clones, roughly 90% recorded once. This CDR3 region has 13 residues. Germline V gives CDR1 MGHRA, CDR2 YSYEKL. Trimming removed 8 bases from V and 2 bases from J, with 9 bases in between. The material was peripheral blood, obtained after pregnancy. The receptor was isolated from a female donor in good health, enrolled as a control in a pregnancy study. J is TRBJ2-2 and V is TRBV4-1; D may be TRBD2 (5 bases). CDR3 sequence: CASGGRNTGELFF. The CDR3 region has the DNA TGCGCCAGCGGAGGACGCAACACCGGGGAGCTGTTTTTT.